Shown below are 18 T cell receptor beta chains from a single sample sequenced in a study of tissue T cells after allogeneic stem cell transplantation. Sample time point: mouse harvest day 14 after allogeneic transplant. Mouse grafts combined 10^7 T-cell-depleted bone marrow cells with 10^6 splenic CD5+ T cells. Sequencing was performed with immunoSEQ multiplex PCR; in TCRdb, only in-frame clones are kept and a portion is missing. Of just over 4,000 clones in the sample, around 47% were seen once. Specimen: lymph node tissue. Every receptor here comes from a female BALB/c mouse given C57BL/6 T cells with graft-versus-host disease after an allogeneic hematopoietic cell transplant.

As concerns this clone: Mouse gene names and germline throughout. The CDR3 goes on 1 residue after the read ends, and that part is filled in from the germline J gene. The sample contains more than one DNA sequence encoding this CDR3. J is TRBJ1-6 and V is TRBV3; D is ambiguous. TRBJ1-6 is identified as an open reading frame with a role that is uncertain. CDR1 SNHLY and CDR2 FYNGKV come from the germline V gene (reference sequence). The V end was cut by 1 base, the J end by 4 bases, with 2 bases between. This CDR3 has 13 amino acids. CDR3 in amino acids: CASSLDYNSPLYF. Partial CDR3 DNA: TGTGCCAGCAGCTTAGATTATAATTCGCCCCTCTAC.

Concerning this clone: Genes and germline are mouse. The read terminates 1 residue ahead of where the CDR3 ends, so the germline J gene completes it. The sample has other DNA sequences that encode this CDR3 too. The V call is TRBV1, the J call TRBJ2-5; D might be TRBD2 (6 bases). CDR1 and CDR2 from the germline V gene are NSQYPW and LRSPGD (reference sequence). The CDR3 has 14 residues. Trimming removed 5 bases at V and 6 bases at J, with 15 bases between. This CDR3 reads CTCSPGAFQDTQYF. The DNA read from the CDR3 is TGCACCTGCAGTCCTGGGGCCTTCCAGGACACCCAGTAC.

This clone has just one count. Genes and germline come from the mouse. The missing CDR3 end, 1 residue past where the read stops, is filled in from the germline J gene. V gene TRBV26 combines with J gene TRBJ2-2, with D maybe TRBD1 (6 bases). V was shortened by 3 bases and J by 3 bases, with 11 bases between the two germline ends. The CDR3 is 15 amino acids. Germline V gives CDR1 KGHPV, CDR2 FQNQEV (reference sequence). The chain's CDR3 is CASSLQGWDTGQLYF. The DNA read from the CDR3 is TGTGCCAGCAGTCTACAGGGCTGGGACACCGGGCAGCTCTAC. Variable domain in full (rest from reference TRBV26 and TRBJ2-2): NSKVIQTPRYLVKGQGQKAKMRCIPEKGHPVVFWYQQNKNNEFKFLINFQNQEVLQQIDMTEKRFSAECPSNSPCSLEIQSSEAGDSALYLCASSLQGWDTGQLYFGEGSKLTVL.

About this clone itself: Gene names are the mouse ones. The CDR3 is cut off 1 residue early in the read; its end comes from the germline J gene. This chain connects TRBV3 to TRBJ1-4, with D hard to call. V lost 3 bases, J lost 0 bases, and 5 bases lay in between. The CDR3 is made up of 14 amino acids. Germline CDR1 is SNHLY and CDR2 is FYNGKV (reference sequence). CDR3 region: CASSFGISNERLFF. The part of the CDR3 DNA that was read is TGTGCCAGCAGCTTTGGGATTTCCAACGAAAGATTATTT.

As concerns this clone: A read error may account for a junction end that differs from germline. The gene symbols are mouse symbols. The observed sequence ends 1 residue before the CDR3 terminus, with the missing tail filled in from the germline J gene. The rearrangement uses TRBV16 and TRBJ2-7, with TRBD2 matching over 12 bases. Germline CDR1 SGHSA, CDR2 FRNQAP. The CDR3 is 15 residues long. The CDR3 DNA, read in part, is TGTGCCAGCAGCCAAACCGGGACTGGGGGGTATGAACAGTAC. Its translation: CASSQTGTGGYEQY. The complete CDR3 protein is CASSQTGTGGYEQYF.

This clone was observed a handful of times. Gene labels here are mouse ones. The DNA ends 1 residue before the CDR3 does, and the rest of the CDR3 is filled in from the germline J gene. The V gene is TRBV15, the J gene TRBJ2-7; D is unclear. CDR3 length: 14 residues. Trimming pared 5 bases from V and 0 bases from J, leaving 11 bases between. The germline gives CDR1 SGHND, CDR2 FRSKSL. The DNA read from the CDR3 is TGTGCCAGCAGTCTGGACGGGAGCTCCTATGAACAGTAC. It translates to CASSLDGSSYEQY. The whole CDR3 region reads CASSLDGSSYEQYF.

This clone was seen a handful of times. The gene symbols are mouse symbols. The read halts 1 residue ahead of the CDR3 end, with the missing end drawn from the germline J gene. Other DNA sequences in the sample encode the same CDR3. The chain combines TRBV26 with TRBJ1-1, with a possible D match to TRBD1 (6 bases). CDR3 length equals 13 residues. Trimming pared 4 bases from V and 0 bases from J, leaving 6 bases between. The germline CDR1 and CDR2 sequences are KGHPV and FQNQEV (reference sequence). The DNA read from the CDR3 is TGTGCCAGCAGTCGACAGGCAAACACAGAAGTCTTC. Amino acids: CASSRQANTEVF. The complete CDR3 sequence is CASSRQANTEVFF.

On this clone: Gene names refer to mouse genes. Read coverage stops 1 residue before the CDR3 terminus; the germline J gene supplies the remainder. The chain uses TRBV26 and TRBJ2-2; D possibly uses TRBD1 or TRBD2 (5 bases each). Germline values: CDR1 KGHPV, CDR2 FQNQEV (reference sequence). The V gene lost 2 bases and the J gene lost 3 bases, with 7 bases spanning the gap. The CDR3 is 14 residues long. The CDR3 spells CASSLEGHTGQLYF. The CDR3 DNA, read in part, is TGTGCCAGCAGTCTGGAGGGGCACACCGGGCAGCTCTAC.

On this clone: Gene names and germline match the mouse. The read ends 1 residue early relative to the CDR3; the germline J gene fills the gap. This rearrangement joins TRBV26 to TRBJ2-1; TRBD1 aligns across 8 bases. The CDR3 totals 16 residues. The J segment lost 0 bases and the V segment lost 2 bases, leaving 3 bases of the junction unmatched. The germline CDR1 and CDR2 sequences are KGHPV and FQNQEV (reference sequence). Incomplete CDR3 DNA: TGTGCCAGCAGTCTGACAGGGGGTCCTAACTATGCTGAGCAGTTC. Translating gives CASSLTGGPNYAEQF. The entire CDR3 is CASSLTGGPNYAEQFF.

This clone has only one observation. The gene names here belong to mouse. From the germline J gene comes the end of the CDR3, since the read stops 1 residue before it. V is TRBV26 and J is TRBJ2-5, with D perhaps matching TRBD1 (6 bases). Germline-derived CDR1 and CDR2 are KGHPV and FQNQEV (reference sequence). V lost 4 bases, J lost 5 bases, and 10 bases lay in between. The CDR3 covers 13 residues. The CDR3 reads CASSPQGRDTQYF. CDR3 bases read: TGTGCCAGCAGTCCTCAGGGGAGAGACACCCAGTAC.

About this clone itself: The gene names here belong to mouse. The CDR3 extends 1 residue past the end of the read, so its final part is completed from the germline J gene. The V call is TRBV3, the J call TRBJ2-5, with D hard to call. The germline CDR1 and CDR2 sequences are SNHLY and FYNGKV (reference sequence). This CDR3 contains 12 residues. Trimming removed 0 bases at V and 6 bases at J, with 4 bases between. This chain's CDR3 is CASSLALDTQYF. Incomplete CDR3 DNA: TGTGCCAGCAGCTTAGCGCTGGACACCCAGTAC.

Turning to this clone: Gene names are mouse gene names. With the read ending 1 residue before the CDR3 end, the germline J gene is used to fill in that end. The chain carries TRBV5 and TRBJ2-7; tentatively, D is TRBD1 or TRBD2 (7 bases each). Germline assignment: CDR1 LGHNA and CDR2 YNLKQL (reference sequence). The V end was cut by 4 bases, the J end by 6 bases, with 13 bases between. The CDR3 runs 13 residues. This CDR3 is CASSPRGAREQYF. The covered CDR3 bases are TGTGCCAGCAGCCCCAGGGGGGCGCGTGAACAGTAC.

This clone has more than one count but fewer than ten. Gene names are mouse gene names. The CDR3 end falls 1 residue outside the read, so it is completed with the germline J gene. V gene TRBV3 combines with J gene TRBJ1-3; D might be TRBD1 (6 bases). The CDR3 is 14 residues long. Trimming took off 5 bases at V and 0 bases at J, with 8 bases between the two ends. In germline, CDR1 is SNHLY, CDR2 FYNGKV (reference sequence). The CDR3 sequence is CASSQTGSGNTLYF. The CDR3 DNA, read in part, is TGTGCCAGCAGCCAGACAGGTTCTGGAAATACGCTCTAT.

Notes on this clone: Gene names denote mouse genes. The CDR3 loop reads CASSLERRNTLYF. The sequenced CDR3 bases are TGTGCCAGCTCTCTCGAGAGGAGAAATACGCTCTAT. The V and J genes are TRBV12-1 and TRBJ1-3, with unresolved D. The missing CDR3 end, 1 residue past where the read stops, is filled in from the germline J gene. The CDR3 length is 13 residues. Looked up from germline, CDR1 is SGHSN and CDR2 is HYEKVE. V lost 0 bases to trimming and J lost 5 bases, with 7 bases between them.

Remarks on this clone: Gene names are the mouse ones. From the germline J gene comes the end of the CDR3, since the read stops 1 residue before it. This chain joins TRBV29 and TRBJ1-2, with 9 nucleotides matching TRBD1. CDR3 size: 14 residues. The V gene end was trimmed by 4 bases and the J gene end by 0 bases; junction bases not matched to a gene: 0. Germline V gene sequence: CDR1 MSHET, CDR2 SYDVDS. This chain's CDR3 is CASSWDRANSDYTF. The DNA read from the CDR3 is TGTGCTAGCAGTTGGGACAGGGCAAACTCCGACTACACC. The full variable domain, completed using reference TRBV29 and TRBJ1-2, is DMKVTQMPRYLIKRMGENVLLECGQDMSHETMYWYRQDPGLGLQLIYISYDVDSNSEGDIPKGYRVSRKKREHFSLILDSAKTNQTSVYFCASSWDRANSDYTFGSGTRLLVI.

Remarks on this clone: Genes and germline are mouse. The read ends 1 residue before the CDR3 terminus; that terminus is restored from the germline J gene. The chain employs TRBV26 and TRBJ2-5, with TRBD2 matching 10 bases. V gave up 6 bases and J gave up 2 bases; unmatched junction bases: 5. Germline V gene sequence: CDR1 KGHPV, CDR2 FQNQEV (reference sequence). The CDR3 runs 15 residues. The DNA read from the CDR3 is TGTGCCAGCAGCCCCGACTGGGGGGCCCAAGACACCCAGTAC. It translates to CASSPDWGAQDTQY. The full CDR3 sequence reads CASSPDWGAQDTQYF.

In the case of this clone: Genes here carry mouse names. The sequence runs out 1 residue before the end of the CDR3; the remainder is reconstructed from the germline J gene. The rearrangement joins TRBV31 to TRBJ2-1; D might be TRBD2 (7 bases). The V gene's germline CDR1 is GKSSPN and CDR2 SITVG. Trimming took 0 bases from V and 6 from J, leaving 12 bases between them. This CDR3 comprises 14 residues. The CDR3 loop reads CAWSLRGALAEQFF. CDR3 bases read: TGTGCCTGGAGTCTCCGGGGGGCGCTTGCTGAGCAGTTC.

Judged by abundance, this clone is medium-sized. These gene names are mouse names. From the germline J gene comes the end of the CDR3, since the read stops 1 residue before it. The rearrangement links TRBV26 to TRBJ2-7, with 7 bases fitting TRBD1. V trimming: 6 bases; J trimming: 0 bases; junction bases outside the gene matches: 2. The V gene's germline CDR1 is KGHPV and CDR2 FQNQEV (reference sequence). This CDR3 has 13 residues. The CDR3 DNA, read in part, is TGTGCCAGCAGACGGGACAGCTCCTATGAACAGTAC. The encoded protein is CASRRDSSYEQY. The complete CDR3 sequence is CASRRDSSYEQYF. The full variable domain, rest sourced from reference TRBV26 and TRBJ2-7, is NSKVIQTPRYLVKGQGQKAKMRCIPEKGHPVVFWYQQNKNNEFKFLINFQNQEVLQQIDMTEKRFSAECPSNSPCSLEIQSSEAGDSALYLCASRRDSSYEQYFGPGTRLTVL.